The 8 T cell receptor beta chains listed next were all sequenced from one sample in a study of blood T cells in healthy people across ages. The authors ran a second PCR of about 6 to 11 cycles using a sample-barcoded 5' primer and a J-beta primer mix. A single record per CDR3 protein comes from TCRdb applying MiXCR to the 5' RACE reads. The profile shows some 1.7 million distinct CDR3 sequences, roughly 30% of them singletons. Sequenced: blood. The receptors were gathered from a woman younger than 45 in good health.

This chain joins TRBV6-1 and TRBJ2-5, with TRBD2 matching over 7 bases. The V gene's germline CDR1 is MNHNS and CDR2 SASEGT. The CDR3 covers 16 residues. The J segment lost 6 bases and the V segment lost 4 bases, leaving 14 bases of the junction unmatched. The CDR3 DNA reads TGTGCCAGCAGTGGACCTACTAGGGAGGGAGGAAAGACCCAGTACTTC. Its translation is CASSGPTREGGKTQYF.

About this clonotype: This likely comes from a read error, as the CDR3 has no conserved phenylalanine or tryptophan at its end. The chain has TRBV6-6 and TRBJ2-5, with D possibly TRBD1 on 5 matching bases. The DNA end favors TRBJ2-7, so the J call may be wrong. Germline CDR1 MNHNY, CDR2 SVGAGI (reference sequence). The CDR3 covers 16 residues. CDR3 sequence (DNA): TGTGCCAGCAGCTCCCACTACCGACAGCAAGACTACGAGCAGTACTCC. This gives the protein CASSSHYRQQDYEQYS.

This chain joins TRBV9 and TRBJ2-5; D uncertain. The CDR3 consists of 13 residues. V shed 10 bases and J shed 1 base, with 14 bases lying between them. Germline V gives CDR1 SGDLS, CDR2 YYNGEE. The CDR3 here is CASHRCPQETQYF. DNA for the CDR3: TGTGCCTCACACCGCTGCCCCCAAGAGACCCAGTACTTC.

V gene TRBV6-6 combines with J gene TRBJ1-6, with TRBD1 as a possible D gene (6 bases). Germline V CDR1 and CDR2: MNHNY, SVGAGI (reference sequence). The CDR3 is 17 amino acids. Trimming cost V 2 bases and J 2 bases, with 13 bases left between them. The CDR3 region is CASSYRQVTTYNSPLHF. The DNA of the CDR3 is TGTGCCAGCAGTTACCGACAGGTAACCACCTATAATTCACCCCTCCACTTT.

Note on this clonotype: The junction shows a germline mismatch at one end, possibly a read error. V is TRBV5-1 and J is TRBJ2-3; TRBD1 or TRBD2 may be the D gene (5 bases each). Germline V lookup: CDR1 SGHRS, CDR2 YFSETQ. The CDR3 covers 13 residues. Here the CDR3 reads CAGSLGRGDTQYF. The CDR3 DNA follows: TGCGCCGGCAGCTTGGGACGGGGAGATACGCAGTATTTT.

The chain has TRBV5-1 and TRBJ2-6, with D unresolved. With 7 bases removed from V and 0 bases from J, the gap between germline ends came to 5 bases. The CDR3 sequence is 13 residues long. Germline V gene sequence: CDR1 SGHRS, CDR2 YFSETQ. The chain's CDR3 is CASVSSGANVLTF. The DNA of the CDR3 is TGCGCCAGCGTAAGCTCTGGGGCCAACGTCCTGACTTTC.

The rearrangement joins TRBV7-9 to TRBJ2-4; 14 positions agree with TRBD2. Germline-derived CDR1 and CDR2 are SEHNR and FQNEAQ (reference sequence). The V segment lost 1 base and the J segment 7 bases; nucleotides outside the gene matches: 6. CDR3 size: 17 residues. CDR3 coding DNA: TGTGCCAGCAGCTTAGGGACTAGCGGGAGGAGGAGCAACATTCAGTACTTC. It yields the protein CASSLGTSGRRSNIQYF.

V gene TRBV5-6 combines with J gene TRBJ2-4; 8 bases match TRBD1. The V gene's germline CDR1 is SGHDT and CDR2 YYEEEE. The junction had 7 bases not matched to a gene; V was cut back by 0 bases and J by 5 bases. This CDR3 is 16 amino acids long. For the CDR3, the DNA is TGTGCCAGCAGCTTGGGGTCAGGGGGCCAGGAAAACATTCAGTACTTC. Residues: CASSLGSGGQENIQYF.